Listed below are T cell receptor beta chains from one sample, sequenced in a study of regulatory T cells in long-lasting Graves disease. TCRdb recomputed calls from the multiplex PCR reads with MiXCR, one row per CDR3 protein. The sample lists about 620,000 distinct CDR3 sequences; roughly 16% were seen once. These records were also assigned to another study, of T cells in Graves' hyperthyroidism and ophthalmopathy.

Here the sequenced sample was peripheral blood mononuclear cells (PBMCs), taken at new diagnosis, from a patient treated with antithyroid drugs. The receptors here all came from a young woman with Graves disease. CDR3s include the opening cysteine and the closing phenylalanine or tryptophan. D genes are given only for firm matches. Where a row states a size, it is once, few, many or the class of an expanded clone; other rows omit it.

v_gene: TRBV2; d_gene: NA; abundance: few; j_gene: TRBJ1-5; CDR3nt: TGTGCCAGCGTGGGCTACCTGGGCAATCAGCCCCAGCATTTT; CDR3aa: CASVGYLGNQPQHF
v_gene: TRBV12-3/TRBV12-4; d_gene: NA; abundance: NA; j_gene: TRBJ1-2; CDR3nt: TGTGCCACCTCAACCGGGTTAGGGGGTGGCTACACCTTC; CDR3aa: CATSTGLGGGYTF
v_gene: TRBV12-3/TRBV12-4; d_gene: TRBD2; abundance: NA; j_gene: TRBJ2-1; CDR3nt: TGTGCCAGCACCCTACTAGCGATTGGCAATGAGCAGTTCTTC; CDR3aa: CASTLLAIGNEQFF
v_gene: TRBV2; d_gene: NA; abundance: many; j_gene: TRBJ1-5; CDR3nt: TGTGCCAGCAGGTACAATCAGCCCCAGCATTTT; CDR3aa: CASRYNQPQHF
v_gene: TRBV29-1; d_gene: NA; abundance: few; j_gene: TRBJ2-3; CDR3nt: TGCAGCGTTGAAGTGGCGGGGGCAGGGGCGGATACGCAGTATTTT; CDR3aa: CSVEVAGAGADTQYF
v_gene: TRBV25-1; d_gene: NA; abundance: NA; j_gene: TRBJ2-1; CDR3nt: TGTGCCAGCGCCACGACTAGCTACAATGAGCAGTTCTTC; CDR3aa: CASATTSYNEQFF
v_gene: TRBV14; d_gene: NA; abundance: few; j_gene: TRBJ2-1; CDR3nt: TGTGCCAGCAGCCCGGGGAATCTGGGTGAGCAGTTCTTC; CDR3aa: CASSPGNLGEQFF
v_gene: TRBV5-8; d_gene: NA; abundance: NA; j_gene: TRBJ2-3; CDR3nt: TGTGCCAGCAGCGCACAGGCAGATACGCAGTATTTT; CDR3aa: CASSAQADTQYF
v_gene: TRBV28; d_gene: NA; abundance: many; j_gene: TRBJ2-3; CDR3nt: TGTGCCAGCAGTTTGGGGGCAAGGACGGCCACGGGTACGCAGTATTTT; CDR3aa: CASSLGARTATGTQYF
v_gene: TRBV7-2; d_gene: NA; abundance: many; j_gene: TRBJ1-3; CDR3nt: TGTGCCAGCAGCTCAGGGACTGGGGGAAACACCATATATTTT; CDR3aa: CASSSGTGGNTIYF
v_gene: TRBV5-6; d_gene: NA; abundance: few; j_gene: TRBJ1-2; CDR3nt: TGTGCCAGCAGCCACCCGAGGGTTGCGGTAATCAGGGAAGATTACTATGGCTACACCTTC; CDR3aa: CASSHPRVAVIREDYYGYTF
v_gene: TRBV30; d_gene: NA; abundance: many; j_gene: TRBJ2-1; CDR3nt: TGTGCCTGGCGACGGTACCCTTTACAGTTCTTC; CDR3aa: CAWRRYPLQFF
v_gene: TRBV19; d_gene: TRBD1; abundance: few; j_gene: TRBJ2-5; CDR3nt: TGTGCCAGTAGCATTGGGACAGGGGCTAGAAAGCGAGAGACCCAGTACTTC; CDR3aa: CASSIGTGARKRETQYF
v_gene: TRBV19; d_gene: NA; abundance: few; j_gene: TRBJ2-5; CDR3nt: TGTGCCAGTAGTAACACAGGACGCATGTACCAAGAGACCCAGTACTTC; CDR3aa: CASSNTGRMYQETQYF
v_gene: TRBV24-1; d_gene: TRBD1; abundance: NA; j_gene: TRBJ2-2; CDR3nt: TGTGCCACCAGTGATTCCCGGGGACAGTTTAACACCGGGGAGCTGTTTTTT; CDR3aa: CATSDSRGQFNTGELFF
v_gene: TRBV27; d_gene: NA; abundance: many; j_gene: TRBJ1-6; CDR3nt: TGTGCCAGCAGTGGCCCCGCGGGCATCCATAATTCACCCCTCCACTTT; CDR3aa: CASSGPAGIHNSPLHF
v_gene: TRBV18; d_gene: NA; abundance: few; j_gene: TRBJ2-1; CDR3nt: TGTGCCAGCTCACCCTCCAGGAGCTCCTACAATGAGCAGTTCTTC; CDR3aa: CASSPSRSSYNEQFF
v_gene: TRBV11-2; d_gene: NA; abundance: many; j_gene: TRBJ1-1; CDR3nt: TGTGCCAGCAGCTTAGTGAGATGGGGTGCGAGGGGCCTGAACACTGAAGCTTTCTTT; CDR3aa: CASSLVRWGARGLNTEAFF
v_gene: TRBV27; d_gene: TRBD1; abundance: few; j_gene: TRBJ1-5; CDR3nt: TGTGCCAGCAACCCGGGCACAGGGGAATATAGCAATCAGCCCCAGCATTTT; CDR3aa: CASNPGTGEYSNQPQHF
v_gene: TRBV19; d_gene: NA; abundance: NA; j_gene: TRBJ1-5; CDR3nt: TGTGCCAGTACTATCCCGGGACCCTTGCAGCCCCAGCATTTT; CDR3aa: CASTIPGPLQPQHF
v_gene: TRBV19; d_gene: TRBD1; abundance: few; j_gene: TRBJ2-7; CDR3nt: TGTGCCAGTAGTCATGGATGGACAGGATTTTACGAGCAGTACTTC; CDR3aa: CASSHGWTGFYEQYF
v_gene: TRBV20-1; d_gene: TRBD2; abundance: few; j_gene: TRBJ2-5; CDR3nt: TGCAGTGCTAGAGACCTTGGGGGGGTAACGGAGACCCAGTACTTC; CDR3aa: CSARDLGGVTETQYF
v_gene: TRBV6-1; d_gene: NA; abundance: few; j_gene: TRBJ2-7; CDR3nt: TGTGCCAGCAGTCCCAACCTAGGGATGGCCCCCTACGAGCAGTACTTC; CDR3aa: CASSPNLGMAPYEQYF
v_gene: TRBV2; d_gene: NA; abundance: few; j_gene: TRBJ1-5; CDR3nt: TGTGCCAGCAAACAGGGAGGCCTGATTGCCCAGCATTTT; CDR3aa: CASKQGGLIAQHF